This T cell receptor beta chain was profiled in a study of OX40 agonist ivuxolimab in advanced cancers. About the research overall: Patients in dose escalation had liver, melanoma, kidney or head and neck cancers. Partial responses were seen in three patients, one with hepatocellular carcinoma and two with cutaneous melanoma.

Study-wide points: CD8+ T cells averaged more expanded clones than CD4+.

About this clone itself: Its cognate antigen is unknown.

This CDR3 region has 18 residues. V was clipped by 4 bases and J by 4 bases; unmatched bases: 15. Germline assignment: CDR1 SGHRS and CDR2 YFSETQ. Data came from immunoSEQ multiplex PCR; TCRdb stores just in-frame clones and leaves some out. The profile shows 60,000 to 85,000 clones, over 80% of them singletons. The rearrangement joins TRBV5-1 to TRBJ2-1; 9 bases agree with TRBD1. The sample in question was CD4+ or CD8+ T cells sorted from blood, obtained in a trial of the OX40 agonist ivuxolimab. The clonotype originates from an adult with an advanced solid tumor such as melanoma, head and neck, liver or kidney cancer. The CDR3 spells CASSADRDREGVYNEQFF. CDR3 coding DNA: TGCGCCAGCAGCGCGGACCGGGACAGGGAAGGGGTTTACAATGAGCAGTTCTTC.